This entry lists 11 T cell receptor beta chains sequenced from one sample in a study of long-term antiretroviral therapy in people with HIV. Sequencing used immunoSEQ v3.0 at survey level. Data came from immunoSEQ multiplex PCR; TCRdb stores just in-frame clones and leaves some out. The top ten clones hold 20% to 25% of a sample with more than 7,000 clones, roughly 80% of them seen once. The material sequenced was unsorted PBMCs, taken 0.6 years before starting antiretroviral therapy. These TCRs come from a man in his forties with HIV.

The CDR3 DNA sequence: TGTGCCAGCAGCTTAGGCGGTAGCGGCACCTACGAGCAGTACTTC. It is translated as CASSLGGSGTYEQYF. This chain links TRBV7-2 with TRBJ2-7, with D perhaps matching TRBD2 (6 bases). The CDR3 is 15 amino acids. Trimming pared 1 base from V and 2 bases from J, leaving 12 bases between. Germline V gene lookup returns CDR1 SGHTA and CDR2 FQGNSA.

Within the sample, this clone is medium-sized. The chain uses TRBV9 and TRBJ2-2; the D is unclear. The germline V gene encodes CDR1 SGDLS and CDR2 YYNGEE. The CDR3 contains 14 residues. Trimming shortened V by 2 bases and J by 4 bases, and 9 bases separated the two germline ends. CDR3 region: CASSVDPPTGELFF. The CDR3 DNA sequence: TGTGCCAGCAGCGTGGACCCACCCACCGGGGAGCTGTTTTTT. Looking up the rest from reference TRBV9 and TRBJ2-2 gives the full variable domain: DSGVTQTPKHLITATGQRVTLRCSPRSGDLSVYWYQQSLDQGLQFLIQYYNGEERAKGNILERFSAQQFPDLHSELNLSSLELGDSALYFCASSVDPPTGELFFGEGSRLTVL.

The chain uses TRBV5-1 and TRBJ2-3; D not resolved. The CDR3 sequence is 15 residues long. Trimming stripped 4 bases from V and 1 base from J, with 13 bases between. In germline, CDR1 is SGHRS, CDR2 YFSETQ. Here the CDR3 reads CASSPGSSRTDTQYF. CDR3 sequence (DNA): TGCGCCAGCAGCCCCGGGTCCTCTCGCACAGATACGCAGTATTTT.

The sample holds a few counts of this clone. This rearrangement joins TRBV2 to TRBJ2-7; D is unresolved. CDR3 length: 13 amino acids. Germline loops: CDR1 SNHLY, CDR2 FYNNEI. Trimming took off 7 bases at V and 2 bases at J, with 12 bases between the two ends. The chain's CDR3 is CASKPSFPYEQYF. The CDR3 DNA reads TGTGCCAGCAAGCCGTCCTTCCCCTACGAGCAGTACTTC. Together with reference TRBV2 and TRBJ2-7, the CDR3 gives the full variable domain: EPEVTQTPSHQVTQMGQEVILRCVPISNHLYFYWYRQILGQKVEFLVSFYNNEISEKSEIFDDQFSVERPDGSNFTLKIRSTKLEDSAMYFCASKPSFPYEQYFGPGTRLTVT.

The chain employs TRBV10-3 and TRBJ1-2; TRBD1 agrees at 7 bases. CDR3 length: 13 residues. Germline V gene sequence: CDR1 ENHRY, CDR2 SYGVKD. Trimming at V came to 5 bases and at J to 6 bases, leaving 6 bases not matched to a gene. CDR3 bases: TGTGCCATCAGTCAGGGACAGCTCAATGGCTACACCTTC. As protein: CAISQGQLNGYTF.

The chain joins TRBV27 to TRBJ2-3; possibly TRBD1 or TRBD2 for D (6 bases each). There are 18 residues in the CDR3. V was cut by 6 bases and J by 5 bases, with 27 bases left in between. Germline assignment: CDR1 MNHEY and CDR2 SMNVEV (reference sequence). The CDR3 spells CASSGTRLSGDRVDTQYF. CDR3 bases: TGTGCCAGCAGCGGGACACGACTTAGCGGTGACCGTGTAGATACGCAGTATTTT.

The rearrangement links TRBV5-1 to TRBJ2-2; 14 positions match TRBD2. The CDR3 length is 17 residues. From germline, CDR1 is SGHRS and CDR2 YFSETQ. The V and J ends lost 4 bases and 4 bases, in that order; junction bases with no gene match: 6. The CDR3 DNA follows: TGCGCCAGCAGCGGGACTAGCGGGGGCCTTAGCACCGGGGAGCTGTTTTTT. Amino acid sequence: CASSGTSGGLSTGELFF.

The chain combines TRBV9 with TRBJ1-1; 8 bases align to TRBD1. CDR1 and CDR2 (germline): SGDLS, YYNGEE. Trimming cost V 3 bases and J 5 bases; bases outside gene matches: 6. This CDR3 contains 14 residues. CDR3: CASSALDRETEAFF. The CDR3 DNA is TGTGCCAGCAGCGCCCTGGACAGGGAAACTGAAGCTTTCTTT.

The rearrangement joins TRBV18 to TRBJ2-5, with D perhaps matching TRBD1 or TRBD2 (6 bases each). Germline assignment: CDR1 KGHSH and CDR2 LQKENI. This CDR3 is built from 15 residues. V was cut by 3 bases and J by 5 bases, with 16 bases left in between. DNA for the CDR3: TGTGCCAGCTCACCGGCTACGGGGGCGTGGGAGACCCAGTACTTC. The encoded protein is CASSPATGAWETQYF.

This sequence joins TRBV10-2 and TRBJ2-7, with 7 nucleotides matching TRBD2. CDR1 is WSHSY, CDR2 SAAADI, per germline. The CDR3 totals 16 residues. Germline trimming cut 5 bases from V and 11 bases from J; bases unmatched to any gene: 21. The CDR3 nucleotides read TGCGCCAGCAGTTCAGGGAGGGCCAGTACCACAGTCAGGGAGTACTTC. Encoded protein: CASSSGRASTTVREYF.

The CDR3 loop reads CASSFGTRLFF. CDR3 DNA: TGTGCCAGCAGTTTTGGCACGAGACTGTTTTTT. The V gene is TRBV6-6, the J gene TRBJ1-4; D remains ambiguous. The length of the CDR3 is 11 residues. The germline V gene encodes CDR1 MNHNY and CDR2 SVGAGI (reference sequence). Trimming took off 4 bases at V and 13 bases at J, with 10 bases between the two ends.